The 17 T cell receptor beta chains reported below all come from one sample, sequenced in a study of blood T cell repertoires in COVID-19. Some clones are missing from TCRdb's copy, which holds only in-frame ones; the method was immunoSEQ multiplex PCR. The repertoire includes about 670,000 clones, just under 90% of them detected once, and about 0.24% sits in the top ten. The sequencing sample was made of peripheral blood. The receptors derive from a woman aged 18-29 years with acute or convalescent COVID-19.

The chain recombines TRBV7-2 with TRBJ2-3; TRBD2 aligns across 13 bases. Losses at the gene ends were 4 bases for V and 2 bases for J; bases not matched to a gene: 6. The CDR3 has 17 amino acids. The V gene's germline CDR1 is SGHTA and CDR2 FQGNSA. CDR3 nucleotides: TGTGCCAGCAGCTCCTCCGGGACTAGCGGGGCCACAGATACGCAGTATTTT. Protein sequence: CASSSSGTSGATDTQYF.

The chain is built from TRBV24-1 and TRBJ1-2, with TRBD1 matching 8 bases. The CDR3 extends over 16 amino acids. CDR1 is KGHDR and CDR2 is SFDVKD in the germline V gene. The trim removed 9 bases at V and 1 base at J, leaving 12 bases unmatched. The CDR3 DNA reads as TGTGCCACCTATGGCGCCGGGACAGGAAATAACTATGGCTACACCTTC. This sequence encodes CATYGAGTGNNYGYTF.

This clone is a singleton in its sample. This chain uses TRBV27 with TRBJ2-2, with D perhaps matching TRBD1 (6 bases). Trimming stripped 7 bases from V and 1 base from J, with 10 bases between. From germline, CDR1 is MNHEY and CDR2 SMNVEV (reference sequence). The CDR3 has 14 residues. CDR3 sequence reads: CASKIQGNTGELFF. In DNA form, the CDR3 reads TGTGCCAGCAAAATACAGGGGAACACCGGGGAGCTGTTTTTT.

This clone was counted once. The V gene is TRBV19, the J gene TRBJ1-2; D is unclear. From germline, CDR1 is LNHDA and CDR2 SQIVND (reference sequence). The CDR3 extends over 13 amino acids. V lost 10 bases and J lost 0, with 12 bases in between. This chain's CDR3 is CATKGETNYGYTF. In DNA, the CDR3 is TGTGCCACCAAGGGAGAAACTAACTATGGCTACACCTTC.

This clone has just one count. This sequence joins TRBV11-3 and TRBJ1-1, with TRBD1 as a possible D gene (5 bases). From germline, CDR1 is SGHNT and CDR2 YENEEA. The length of the CDR3 is 13 residues. V shed 4 bases and J shed 5 bases, with 11 bases lying between them. The CDR3: CASSWGRGTEAFF. The CDR3 nucleotides are TGTGCCAGCAGCTGGGGCCGGGGGACTGAAGCTTTCTTT.

The J gene is TRBJ1-1, the V gene TRBV19; unclear D gene. The CDR3 loop spans 14 amino acids. Germline V gene lookup returns CDR1 LNHDA and CDR2 SQIVND (reference sequence). Deletions cut 5 bases from V and 4 bases from J, with 14 bases between. CDR3 sequence: CASSGGPPGTEAFF. DNA for the CDR3: TGTGCCAGTAGTGGTGGGCCCCCTGGCACTGAAGCTTTCTTT.

The chain recombines TRBV24-1 with TRBJ2-1; TRBD1 matches 10 bases. Germline V gene sequence: CDR1 KGHDR, CDR2 SFDVKD. This CDR3 contains 15 residues. The V gene end was trimmed by 3 bases and the J gene end by 7 bases; junction bases not matched to a gene: 5. CDR3 nucleotide sequence: TGTGCCACCAGTGATGATCGGACAGGGGGTAATGAGCAGTTCTTC. Protein sequence: CATSDDRTGGNEQFF.

This CDR3 reads CASSNGANQPQHF. CDR3 coding DNA: TGTGCCAGTAGTAATGGAGCCAATCAGCCCCAGCATTTT. The chain employs TRBV19 and TRBJ1-5; D gene uncertain. The CDR3 runs 13 residues. The germline V gene has CDR1 LNHDA and CDR2 SQIVND (reference sequence). Between the trimmed V and J ends, which lost 4 bases and 3 bases, there was a span of 7 bases. Looking up the rest from reference TRBV19 and TRBJ1-5 gives the full variable domain: DGGITQSPKYLFRKEGQNVTLSCEQNLNHDAMYWYRQDPGQGLRLIYYSQIVNDFQKGDIAEGYSVSREKKESFPLTVTSAQKNPTAFYLCASSNGANQPQHFGDGTRLSIL.

This chain links TRBV30 with TRBJ1-1, with a weak D call TRBD1 (6 bases). The CDR3 is made up of 11 amino acids. The germline V and J ends were trimmed by 4 bases and 4 bases, with 7 bases remaining between them. Germline CDR1 is GTSNPN and CDR2 is SVGIG (reference sequence). The CDR3 here is CAWNRATEAFF. The CDR3 DNA sequence: TGTGCCTGGAACAGGGCCACTGAAGCTTTCTTT.

The chain uses TRBV7-6 and TRBJ2-7; no firm D call. V shed 5 bases and J shed 0 bases, with 5 bases lying between them. The CDR3 extends over 12 amino acids. CDR1 SGHVS and CDR2 FNYEAQ come from the germline V gene. CDR3 nucleotide sequence: TGTGCCAGCAGCCCCGGCTCCTACGAGCAGTACTTC. This sequence encodes CASSPGSYEQYF.

This clone was found once. This chain uses TRBV7-2 with TRBJ1-5, with no clear D. This CDR3 is built from 16 residues. The germline V gene has CDR1 SGHTA and CDR2 FQGNSA. V gave up 5 bases and J gave up 0 bases, with 14 bases separating them. CDR3 DNA sequence: TGTGCCAGCAGCCCCGCGGGCATGTATAGCAATCAGCCCCAGCATTTT. Its protein product is CASSPAGMYSNQPQHF.

V usage is TRBV7-9 and J usage is TRBJ2-3; 10 positions agree with TRBD2. CDR1 is SEHNR and CDR2 is FQNEAQ in the germline V gene (reference sequence). Trimming at V came to 2 bases and at J to 2 bases, leaving 7 bases not matched to a gene. The CDR3 has 17 amino acids. The DNA for the CDR3 is TGTGCCAGCAGCTTAAGCTCAGCGGGGGGGCACACAGATACGCAGTATTTT. It specifies CASSLSSAGGHTDTQYF.

The genes are TRBV7-9 and TRBJ1-2, with D unclear. Trimming pared 5 bases from V and 1 base from J, leaving 14 bases between. This CDR3 has 15 residues. CDR1 SEHNR and CDR2 FQNEAQ come from the germline V gene (reference sequence). CDR3 protein: CASSQSLTYNYGYTF. DNA for the CDR3: TGTGCCAGCAGCCAAAGTCTGACATATAACTATGGCTACACCTTC.

V usage is TRBV12-5 and J usage is TRBJ1-2, with 7 positions matching TRBD1. Germline V gives CDR1 LGHNT, CDR2 FRNRAP. There are 14 residues in the CDR3. With 0 bases clipped from V and 8 bases from J, the junction kept 6 bases outside the gene matches. The CDR3 loop is CASGLVGGAEGYTF. The DNA of the CDR3 is TGTGCTAGTGGTTTGGTAGGGGGCGCTGAAGGCTACACCTTC.

The chain employs TRBV19 and TRBJ2-2; TRBD2 agrees at 8 bases. The CDR3 has 15 residues. The V gene's germline CDR1 is LNHDA and CDR2 SQIVND (reference sequence). V shed 3 bases and J 1 base; nucleotides not matched to a gene: 1. The chain's CDR3 is CASSISGENTGELFF. The DNA of the CDR3 is TGTGCCAGTAGTATTAGCGGGGAGAACACCGGGGAGCTGTTTTTT. The complete variable domain, with remaining parts taken from reference TRBV19 and TRBJ2-2, reads DGGITQSPKYLFRKEGQNVTLSCEQNLNHDAMYWYRQDPGQGLRLIYYSQIVNDFQKGDIAEGYSVSREKKESFPLTVTSAQKNPTAFYLCASSISGENTGELFFGEGSRLTVL.

The chain joins TRBV5-1 to TRBJ1-2; a possible D gene is TRBD1 (6 bases). Germline values: CDR1 SGHRS, CDR2 YFSETQ. CDR3 length: 14 residues. Trimming took off 0 bases at V and 2 bases at J, with 8 bases between the two ends. In DNA form, the CDR3 reads TGCGCCAGCAGCTTGGACAGGGTCAACTATGGCTACACCTTC. The encoded protein is CASSLDRVNYGYTF.

The rearrangement joins TRBV3-1 (or the pseudogene TRBV3-2) to TRBJ2-5; 9 positions match TRBD2. The CDR3 has 16 residues. The germline gives CDR1 LGHDT, CDR2 YNNKEL (reference sequence). The junction had 10 bases not matched to a gene; V was cut back by 3 bases and J by 5 bases. CDR3 residues: CASSQLSGGGRETQYF. The CDR3 region has the DNA TGTGCCAGCAGCCAGCTTAGCGGGGGCGGGAGGGAGACCCAGTACTTC.